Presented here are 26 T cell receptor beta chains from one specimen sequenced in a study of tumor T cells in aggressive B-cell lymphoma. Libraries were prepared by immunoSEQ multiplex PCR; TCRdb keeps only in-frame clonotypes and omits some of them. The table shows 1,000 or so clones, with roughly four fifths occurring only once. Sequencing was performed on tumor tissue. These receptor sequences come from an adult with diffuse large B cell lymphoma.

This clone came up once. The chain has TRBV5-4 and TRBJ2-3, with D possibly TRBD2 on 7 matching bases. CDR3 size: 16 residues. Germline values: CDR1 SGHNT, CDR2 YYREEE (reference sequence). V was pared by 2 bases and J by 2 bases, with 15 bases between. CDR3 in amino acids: CASSFGGGQDTDTQYF. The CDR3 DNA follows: TGTGCCAGCAGCTTTGGCGGGGGCCAAGACACAGATACGCAGTATTTT. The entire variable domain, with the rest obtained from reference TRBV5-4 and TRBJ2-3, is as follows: ETGVTQSPTHLIKTRGQQVTLRCSSQSGHNTVSWYQQALGQGPQFIFQYYREEENGRGNFPPRFSGLQFPNYSSELNVNALELDDSALYLCASSFGGGQDTDTQYFGPGTRLTVL.

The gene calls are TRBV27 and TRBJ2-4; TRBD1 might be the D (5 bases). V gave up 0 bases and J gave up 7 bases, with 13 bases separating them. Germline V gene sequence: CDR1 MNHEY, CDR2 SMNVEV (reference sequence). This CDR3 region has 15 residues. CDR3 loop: CASSLSWARANIQYF. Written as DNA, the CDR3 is TGTGCCAGCAGTTTATCCTGGGCCAGGGCGAACATTCAGTACTTC.

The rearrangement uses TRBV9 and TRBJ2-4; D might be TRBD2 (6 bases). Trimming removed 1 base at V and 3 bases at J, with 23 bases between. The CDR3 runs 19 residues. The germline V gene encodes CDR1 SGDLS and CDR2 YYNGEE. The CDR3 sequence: CASSVSDSSGISGKNIQYF. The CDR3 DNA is TGTGCCAGCAGCGTAAGTGATTCGTCGGGAATTAGCGGCAAAAACATTCAGTACTTC.

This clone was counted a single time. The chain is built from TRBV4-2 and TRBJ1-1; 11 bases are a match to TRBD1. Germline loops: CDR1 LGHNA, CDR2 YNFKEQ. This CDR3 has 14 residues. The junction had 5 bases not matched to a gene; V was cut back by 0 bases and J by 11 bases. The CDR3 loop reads CASSQEGQGVFAFF. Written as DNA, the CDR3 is TGTGCCAGCAGCCAAGAGGGACAGGGGGTGTTTGCTTTCTTT.

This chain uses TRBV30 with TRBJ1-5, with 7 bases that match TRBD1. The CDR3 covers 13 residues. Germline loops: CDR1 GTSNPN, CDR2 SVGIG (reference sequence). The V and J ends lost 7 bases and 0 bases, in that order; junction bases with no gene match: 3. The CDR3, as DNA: TGTGCCTTGGGACAGTATAGCAATCAGCCCCAGCATTTT. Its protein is CALGQYSNQPQHF.

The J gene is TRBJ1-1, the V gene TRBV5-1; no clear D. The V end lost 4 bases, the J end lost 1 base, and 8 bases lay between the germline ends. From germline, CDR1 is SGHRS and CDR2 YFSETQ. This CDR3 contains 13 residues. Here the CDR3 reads CASSEAPNTEAFF. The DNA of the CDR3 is TGCGCCAGCAGCGAGGCGCCGAACACTGAAGCTTTCTTT.

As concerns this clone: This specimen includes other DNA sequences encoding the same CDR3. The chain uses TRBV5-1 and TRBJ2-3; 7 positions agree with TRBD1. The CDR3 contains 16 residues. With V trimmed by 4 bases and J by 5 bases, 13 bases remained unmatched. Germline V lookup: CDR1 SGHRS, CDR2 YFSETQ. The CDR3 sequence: CASSPGRDRAVDTQYF. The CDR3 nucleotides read TGCGCCAGCAGCCCCGGCCGGGACAGAGCCGTAGATACGCAGTATTTT.

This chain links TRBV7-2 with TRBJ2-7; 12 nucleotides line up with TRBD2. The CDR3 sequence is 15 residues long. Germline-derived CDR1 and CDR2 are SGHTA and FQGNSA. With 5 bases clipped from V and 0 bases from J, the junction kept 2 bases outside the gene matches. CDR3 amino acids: CASSPLAGGSYEQYF. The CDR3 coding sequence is TGTGCCAGCAGCCCACTAGCGGGAGGCTCCTACGAGCAGTACTTC.

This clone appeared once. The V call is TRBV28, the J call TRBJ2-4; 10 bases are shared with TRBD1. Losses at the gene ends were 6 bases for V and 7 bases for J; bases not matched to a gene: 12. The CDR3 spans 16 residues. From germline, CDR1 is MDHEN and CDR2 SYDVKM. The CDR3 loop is CASRNQLWGQGNIQYF. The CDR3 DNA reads TGTGCCAGCAGAAACCAACTATGGGGACAGGGGAACATTCAGTACTTC.

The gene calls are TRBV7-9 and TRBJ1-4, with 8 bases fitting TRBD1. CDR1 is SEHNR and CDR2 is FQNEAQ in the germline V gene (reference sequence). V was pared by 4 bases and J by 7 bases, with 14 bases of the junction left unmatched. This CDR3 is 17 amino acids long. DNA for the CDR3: TGTGCCAGCAGCTCCGGGACAGGAACCCTATTTAGTGAAAAACTGTTTTTT. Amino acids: CASSSGTGTLFSEKLFF.

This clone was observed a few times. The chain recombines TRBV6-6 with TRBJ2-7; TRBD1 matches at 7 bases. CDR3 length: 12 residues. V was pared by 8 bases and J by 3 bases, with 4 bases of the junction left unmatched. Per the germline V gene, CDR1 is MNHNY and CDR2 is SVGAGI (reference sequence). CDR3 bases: TGTGCCAGCCGGGACAGCCACTACGAGCAGTACTTC. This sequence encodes CASRDSHYEQYF.

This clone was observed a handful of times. The CDR3 loop reads CASSRRTSGTDTQYF. The CDR3 DNA reads as TGTGCCAGCAGCCGGAGGACTAGCGGCACAGATACGCAGTATTTT. The chain recombines TRBV6-5 with TRBJ2-3; 9 nucleotides align to TRBD2. Germline CDR1 reads MNHEY; CDR2 reads SVGAGI. Trimming removed 6 bases from V and 1 base from J; junction bases left unmatched: 5. The CDR3 extends over 15 amino acids.

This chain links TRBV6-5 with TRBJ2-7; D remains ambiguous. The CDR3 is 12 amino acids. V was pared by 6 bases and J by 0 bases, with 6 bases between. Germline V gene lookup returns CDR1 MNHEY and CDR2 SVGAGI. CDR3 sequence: CASRTLSYEQYF. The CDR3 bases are TGTGCCAGCAGAACTCTCTCCTACGAGCAGTACTTC.

CDR3 DNA: TGTGCCAGTAGTATCGCGGTATATACATCGGGGAGTGGCGGGGAGCTGTTTTTT. Amino acid sequence: CASSIAVYTSGSGGELFF. This chain connects TRBV19 to TRBJ2-2, with D perhaps matching TRBD2 (5 bases). V dropped 3 bases and J dropped 7 bases, with 24 bases sitting between them. The CDR3 contains 18 residues. Looked up from germline, CDR1 is LNHDA and CDR2 is SQIVND (reference sequence).

The chain's CDR3 is CASSMVGPSWPGELFF. The CDR3 bases are TGTGCCAGTAGTATGGTGGGGCCAAGCTGGCCCGGGGAGCTGTTTTTT. The chain has TRBV19 and TRBJ2-2; D possibly corresponds to TRBD1 (5 bases). This CDR3 is built from 16 residues. The V end lost 3 bases, the J end lost 6 bases, and 17 bases lay between the germline ends. Germline lookup yields CDR1 LNHDA and CDR2 SQIVND (reference sequence).

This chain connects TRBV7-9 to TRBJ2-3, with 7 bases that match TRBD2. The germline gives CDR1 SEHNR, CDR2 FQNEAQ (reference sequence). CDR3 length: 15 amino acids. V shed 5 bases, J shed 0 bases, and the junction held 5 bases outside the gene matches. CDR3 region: CASSRLASSTDTQYF. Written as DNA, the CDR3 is TGTGCCAGCAGCAGACTAGCTTCTAGCACAGATACGCAGTATTTT.

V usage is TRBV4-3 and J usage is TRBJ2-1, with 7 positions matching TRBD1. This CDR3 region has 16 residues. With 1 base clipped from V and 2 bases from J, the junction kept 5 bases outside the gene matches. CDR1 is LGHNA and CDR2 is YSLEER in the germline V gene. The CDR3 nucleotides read TGCGCCAGCAGCCAAGGGACAGGTATAACCTACAATGAGCAGTTCTTC. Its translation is CASSQGTGITYNEQFF.

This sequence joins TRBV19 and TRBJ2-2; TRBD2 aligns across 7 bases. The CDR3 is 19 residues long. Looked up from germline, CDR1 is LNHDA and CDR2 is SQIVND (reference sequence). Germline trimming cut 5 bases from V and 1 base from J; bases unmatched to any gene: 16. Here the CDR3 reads CASSFQIAGATLNTGELFF. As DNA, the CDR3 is TGTGCCAGTAGTTTCCAGATCGCGGGAGCGACACTGAACACCGGGGAGCTGTTTTTT.

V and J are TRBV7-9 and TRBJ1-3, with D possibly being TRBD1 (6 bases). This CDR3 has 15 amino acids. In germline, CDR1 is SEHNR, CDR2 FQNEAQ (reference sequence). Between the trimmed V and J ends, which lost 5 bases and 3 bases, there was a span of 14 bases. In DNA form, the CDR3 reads TGTGCCAGCAGCCCCAGCGGGGGGCATGGAAACACCATATATTTT. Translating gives CASSPSGGHGNTIYF.

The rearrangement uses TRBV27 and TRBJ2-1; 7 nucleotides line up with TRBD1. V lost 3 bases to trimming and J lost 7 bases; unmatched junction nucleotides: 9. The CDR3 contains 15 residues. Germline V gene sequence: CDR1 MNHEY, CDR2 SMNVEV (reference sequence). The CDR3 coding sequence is TGTGCCAGCAGTTTCAATAGGGGGCGTTCAAATGAGCAGTTCTTC. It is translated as CASSFNRGRSNEQFF.

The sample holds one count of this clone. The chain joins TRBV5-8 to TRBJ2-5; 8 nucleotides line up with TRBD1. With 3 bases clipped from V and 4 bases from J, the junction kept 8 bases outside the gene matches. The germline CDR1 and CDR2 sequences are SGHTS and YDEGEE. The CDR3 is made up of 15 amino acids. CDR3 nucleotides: TGTGCCAGCAGCTCGGGACAGGTTTTAGGAGAGACCCAGTACTTC. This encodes CASSSGQVLGETQYF.

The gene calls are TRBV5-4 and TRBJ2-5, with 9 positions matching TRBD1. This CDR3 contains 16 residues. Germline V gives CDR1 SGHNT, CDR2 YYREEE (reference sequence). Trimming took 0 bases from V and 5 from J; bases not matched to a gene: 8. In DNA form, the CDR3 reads TGTGCCAGCAGCTTGGCTCTTTTCGGGACAGGGGAGACCCAGTACTTC. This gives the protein CASSLALFGTGETQYF.

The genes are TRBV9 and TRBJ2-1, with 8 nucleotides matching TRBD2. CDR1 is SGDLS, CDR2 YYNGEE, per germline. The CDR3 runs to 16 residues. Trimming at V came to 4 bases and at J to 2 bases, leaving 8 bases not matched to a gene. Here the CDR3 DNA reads TGTGCCAGCAGCTCTGAACCGGGACTAGCCTACAATGAGCAGTTCTTC. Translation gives CASSSEPGLAYNEQFF.

The CDR3 coding sequence is TGTGCCAGCAGCGTCGATGTCGGCGGGAATCAGCCCCAGCATTTT. Translating gives CASSVDVGGNQPQHF. This rearrangement joins TRBV9 to TRBJ1-5; D gene ambiguous. The CDR3 extends over 15 amino acids. V was pared by 2 bases and J by 4 bases, with 13 bases between. CDR1 is SGDLS, CDR2 YYNGEE, per germline.

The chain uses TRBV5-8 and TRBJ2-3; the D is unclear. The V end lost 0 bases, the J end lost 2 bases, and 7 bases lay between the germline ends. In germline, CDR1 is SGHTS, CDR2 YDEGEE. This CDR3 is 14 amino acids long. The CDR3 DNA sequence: TGTGCCAGCAGCTTGGACACCGTCACAGATACGCAGTATTTT. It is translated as CASSLDTVTDTQYF.

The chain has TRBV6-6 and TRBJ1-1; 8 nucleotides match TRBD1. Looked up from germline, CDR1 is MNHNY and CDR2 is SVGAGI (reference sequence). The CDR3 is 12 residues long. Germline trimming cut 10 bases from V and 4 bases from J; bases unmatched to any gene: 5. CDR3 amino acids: CAIQDRGTEAFF. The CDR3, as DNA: TGTGCCATCCAAGACAGGGGCACTGAAGCTTTCTTT.